One T cell receptor beta chain is described in this entry. V shed 8 bases and J shed 2 bases, with 15 bases lying between them. CDR3 size: 14 residues. Germline V gene lookup returns CDR1 MNHEY and CDR2 SVGEGT. The sample originates from a study of blood T cell repertoires in COVID-19. Background on the study: Collection of acute and convalescent COVID-19 samples took place in the United States, Italy and Spain.

The age range of participants was about 18 to 95 years, with residence in roughly 25 US areas. The authors' processing: Scientists estimated how many nucleated cells there were by amplifying reference gene primers. Produced via immunoSEQ multiplex PCR; TCRdb's table is partial and in-frame only. V, J and clone size are taken as reported in that table, and D and trimming were inferred from the DNA itself. The sample comprises over 300,000 clones, about 90% of which are singletons, and about 6% rests with the top ten. Input material: PBMCs or T cells enriched from blood (not recorded which). The chain carries TRBV6-2 or TRBV6-3 and TRBJ1-1; TRBD1 is a possible D gene (5 bases). This TCR was recovered from a woman aged 25 to 45 who had recovered from COVID-19. The CDR3 bases are TGTGCCAGCGGCCACCCGCAGGGAAACACTGAAGCTTTCTTT. Protein sequence: CASGHPQGNTEAFF.